Listed below are T cell receptor beta chains from one sample, sequenced in a study of graft-versus-host responses after intestinal transplantation. Data came from immunoSEQ multiplex PCR; TCRdb stores just in-frame clones and leaves some out. The profile shows about 25,000 clones, 94% of them singletons. The source material was PBMCs, sampled 156 days after intestinal transplant. These receptors were obtained from a human patient who received an intestinal transplant, so some T cells may come from the graft donor. The CDR3 runs from the conserved cysteine through the conserved F or W. The D gene is left open where the match is weak. A clone size is listed for some rows: how often the clone was seen (once, few, many), or a class if it is expanded.

clone size: -; V gene: TRBV28; D gene: -; CDR3 length: 14; J gene: TRBJ1-2; CDR3 DNA: TGTGCCAGCAGTCAAATCCGGACAGAATATGGCTACACCTTC; CDR3 protein: CASSQIRTEYGYTF
clone size: -; V gene: TRBV7-7; D gene: TRBD1; CDR3 length: 15; J gene: TRBJ2-7; CDR3 DNA: TGTGCCAGCAGCTTAGAGGCAGGGGGTAGGCACGAGCAGTACTTC; CDR3 protein: CASSLEAGGRHEQYF
clone size: once; V gene: TRBV7-9; D gene: TRBD2; CDR3 length: 17; J gene: TRBJ2-1; CDR3 DNA: TGTGCCAGCAGCACCCTAGCGGGGGCCACACTTCGCAATGAGCAGTTCTTC; CDR3 protein: CASSTLAGATLRNEQFF
clone size: -; V gene: TRBV6-5; D gene: -; CDR3 length: 14; J gene: TRBJ2-2; CDR3 DNA: TGTGCCAGCAGTCCCGGGTCAAACACCGGGGAGCTGTTTTTT; CDR3 protein: CASSPGSNTGELFF
clone size: -; V gene: TRBV11-2; D gene: TRBD1; CDR3 length: 13; J gene: TRBJ1-2; CDR3 DNA: TGTGCCAGCAGCGGGACAGTGAACTATGGCTACACCTTC; CDR3 protein: CASSGTVNYGYTF
clone size: -; V gene: TRBV5-8; D gene: TRBD1; CDR3 length: 15; J gene: TRBJ2-1; CDR3 DNA: TGTGCCAGCAGCTCCGGGACAGGGTCAATGGATGAGCAGTTCTTC; CDR3 protein: CASSSGTGSMDEQFF
clone size: -; V gene: TRBV4-2; D gene: -; CDR3 length: 14; J gene: TRBJ2-1; CDR3 DNA: TGTGCCAGCAGCCTGACGGACTCCTACAATGAGCAGTTCTTC; CDR3 protein: CASSLTDSYNEQFF
clone size: -; V gene: TRBV5-4; D gene: TRBD2; CDR3 length: 18; J gene: TRBJ2-3; CDR3 DNA: TGTGCCAGCAGCTTGTACCGACTAGCGGGAGGAGGCGCAGATACGCAGTATTTT; CDR3 protein: CASSLYRLAGGGADTQYF
clone size: -; V gene: TRBV4-1; D gene: -; CDR3 length: 18; J gene: TRBJ1-1; CDR3 DNA: TGCGCCAGCAGCCAACCTCGGGGAGCAGCACCGATGAACACTGAAGCTTTCTTT; CDR3 protein: CASSQPRGAAPMNTEAFF
clone size: -; V gene: TRBV4-3; D gene: -; CDR3 length: 15; J gene: TRBJ2-5; CDR3 DNA: TGCGCCAGCAGCCAAGGTGGGGGGGCTCGGGAGACCCAGTACTTC; CDR3 protein: CASSQGGGARETQYF
clone size: once; V gene: TRBV5-6; D gene: -; CDR3 length: 17; J gene: TRBJ1-1; CDR3 DNA: TGTGCCAGCAGCTCCGGACTCTTGTCCGCCATGAACACTGAAGCTTTCTTT; CDR3 protein: CASSSGLLSAMNTEAFF
clone size: -; V gene: TRBV11-2; D gene: -; CDR3 length: 15; J gene: TRBJ2-7; CDR3 DNA: TGTGCCAGCAGCTTAGAATTCAGGCTCCACTACGAGCAGTACTTC; CDR3 protein: CASSLEFRLHYEQYF
clone size: -; V gene: TRBV19; D gene: -; CDR3 length: 15; J gene: TRBJ1-1; CDR3 DNA: TGTGCCACCCTAGGTGGAATAGGGGGTAACACTGAAGCTTTCTTT; CDR3 protein: CATLGGIGGNTEAFF
clone size: -; V gene: TRBV5-1; D gene: -; CDR3 length: 14; J gene: TRBJ2-7; CDR3 DNA: TGCGCCAGCAGCTTGGCCATAGGCTCCTACGAGCAGTACTTC; CDR3 protein: CASSLAIGSYEQYF
clone size: -; V gene: TRBV4-3; D gene: TRBD2; CDR3 length: 15; J gene: TRBJ2-5; CDR3 DNA: TGCGCCAGCAGCCAAGATTTAGGACTAGAGGAGTATCGTCACTTC; CDR3 protein: CASSQDLGLEEYRHF
clone size: -; V gene: TRBV11-3; D gene: -; CDR3 length: 16; J gene: TRBJ1-4; CDR3 DNA: TGTGCCAGCAGCTTAGTCTTCGGGGATGGGGGTGAAAAACTGTTTTTT; CDR3 protein: CASSLVFGDGGEKLFF
clone size: -; V gene: TRBV5-8; D gene: TRBD2; CDR3 length: 18; J gene: TRBJ2-1; CDR3 DNA: TGTGCCAGCAGCTTGCATTGGCGGGAGGGCCTTTGGTACAATGAGCAGTTCTTC; CDR3 protein: CASSLHWREGLWYNEQFF
clone size: -; V gene: TRBV5-4; D gene: TRBD1; CDR3 length: 17; J gene: TRBJ1-1; CDR3 DNA: TGTGCCAGCAGCTGGACCTCCGGGACAGGGCCGAACACTGAAGCTTTCTTT; CDR3 protein: CASSWTSGTGPNTEAFF
clone size: -; V gene: TRBV4-2; D gene: TRBD1; CDR3 length: 20; J gene: TRBJ1-6; CDR3 DNA: TGTGCCAGCAGCCAAGATGAGGTGGACAGGGGGCCCTCCTATAATTCACCCCTCCACTTT; CDR3 protein: CASSQDEVDRGPSYNSPLHF
clone size: -; V gene: TRBV5-1; D gene: -; CDR3 length: 15; J gene: TRBJ1-1; CDR3 DNA: TGCGCCAGCAGCTTGGAGGCAGGAACGAACACTGAAGCTTTCTTT; CDR3 protein: CASSLEAGTNTEAFF
clone size: few; V gene: TRBV2; D gene: TRBD1; CDR3 length: 11; J gene: TRBJ1-1; CDR3 DNA: TGTGCCAGCAGCCAGGGGGCTGAAGCTTTCTTT; CDR3 protein: CASSQGAEAFF
clone size: -; V gene: TRBV15; D gene: -; CDR3 length: 17; J gene: TRBJ2-7; CDR3 DNA: TGTGCCACCAGCAGAGATAGGATCTCCGCCTACTCCTACGAGCAGTACTTC; CDR3 protein: CATSRDRISAYSYEQYF
clone size: -; V gene: TRBV18; D gene: TRBD2; CDR3 length: 19; J gene: TRBJ2-1; CDR3 DNA: TGTGCCAGCTCAGTAGGATCTAGCGGGGGTGCATTTTCCTACAATGAGCAGTTCTTC; CDR3 protein: CASSVGSSGGAFSYNEQFF
clone size: -; V gene: TRBV20-1; D gene: -; CDR3 length: 11; J gene: TRBJ2-3; CDR3 DNA: TGCAGTGCCCCCGCTAGAGATACGCAGTATTTT; CDR3 protein: CSAPARDTQYF
clone size: -; V gene: TRBV19; D gene: TRBD2; CDR3 length: 17; J gene: TRBJ2-1; CDR3 DNA: TGTGCCAGTAGGATGACTAGCGGGGGCCGGAGGTACAATGAGCAGTTCTTC; CDR3 protein: CASRMTSGGRRYNEQFF
clone size: -; V gene: TRBV7-2; D gene: -; CDR3 length: 17; J gene: TRBJ1-6; CDR3 DNA: TGTGCCAGCAGCCCAGGGGCCCGGGGGGTGTCCCTTTCACCCCTCCACTTT; CDR3 protein: CASSPGARGVSLSPLHF
clone size: -; V gene: TRBV7-6; D gene: -; CDR3 length: 15; J gene: TRBJ2-1; CDR3 DNA: TGTGCCAGCAGCTTAGGGTCCCCCCCGGTAAATGAGCAGTTCTTC; CDR3 protein: CASSLGSPPVNEQFF
clone size: -; V gene: TRBV5-1; D gene: TRBD1; CDR3 length: 17; J gene: TRBJ2-4; CDR3 DNA: TGCGCCAGCAGCCTAAAGTACAGGGGGCGAGTTAAAAACATTCAGTACTTC; CDR3 protein: CASSLKYRGRVKNIQYF
clone size: -; V gene: TRBV30; D gene: TRBD2; CDR3 length: 20; J gene: TRBJ2-6; CDR3 DNA: TGTGCCTGGAGCCGAATTGGGGCGGGAGGGTCCATAGCTGGGGCCAACGTCCTGACTTTC; CDR3 protein: CAWSRIGAGGSIAGANVLTF
clone size: -; V gene: TRBV25-1; D gene: -; CDR3 length: 12; J gene: TRBJ1-2; CDR3 DNA: TGTGCCAGCAGTGGGGCTAACTATGGCTACACCTTC; CDR3 protein: CASSGANYGYTF
clone size: -; V gene: TRBV5-5; D gene: -; CDR3 length: 14; J gene: TRBJ2-1; CDR3 DNA: TGTGCCAGCGAAGCGCTGAGCTCCTACAATGAGCAGTTCTTC; CDR3 protein: CASEALSSYNEQFF
clone size: -; V gene: TRBV27; D gene: -; CDR3 length: 19; J gene: TRBJ1-6; CDR3 DNA: TGTGCCAGCAGTTTGTCTGGGATGGGGGGAGGCTCCTATAATTCACCCCTCCACTTT; CDR3 protein: CASSLSGMGGGSYNSPLHF
clone size: -; V gene: TRBV5-1; D gene: -; CDR3 length: 15; J gene: TRBJ2-3; CDR3 DNA: TGCGCCAGCAGCTGGAGACCCGGCGAGGGTGATACGCAGTATTTT; CDR3 protein: CASSWRPGEGDTQYF
clone size: -; V gene: TRBV27; D gene: -; CDR3 length: 12; J gene: TRBJ2-5; CDR3 DNA: TGTGCCAGCAGTCCAGGAAGCCAGACCCAGTACTTC; CDR3 protein: CASSPGSQTQYF
clone size: -; V gene: TRBV7-9; D gene: TRBD1; CDR3 length: 16; J gene: TRBJ2-3; CDR3 DNA: TGTGCCAGCAGCTTATTCATCGGACAGGGGTTAGATACGCAGTATTTT; CDR3 protein: CASSLFIGQGLDTQYF
clone size: -; V gene: TRBV9; D gene: TRBD2; CDR3 length: 15; J gene: TRBJ2-5; CDR3 DNA: TGTGCCAGCAGCGGATTTAGCGGGGGGGCGGAGACCCAGTACTTC; CDR3 protein: CASSGFSGGAETQYF
clone size: -; V gene: TRBV4-1; D gene: -; CDR3 length: 13; J gene: TRBJ1-6; CDR3 DNA: TGCGCCAGCAGCCAGGAAGGGGGTTCACCCCTCCACTTT; CDR3 protein: CASSQEGGSPLHF
clone size: -; V gene: TRBV4-1; D gene: -; CDR3 length: 13; J gene: TRBJ1-5; CDR3 DNA: TGCGCCAGCAGCCAAGTGATCAATCAGCCCCAGCATTTT; CDR3 protein: CASSQVINQPQHF
clone size: -; V gene: TRBV9; D gene: TRBD2; CDR3 length: 16; J gene: TRBJ2-4; CDR3 DNA: TGTGCCAGCAGCGTAGGTAGCGGGCTAGCCAAAAACATTCAGTACTTC; CDR3 protein: CASSVGSGLAKNIQYF
clone size: -; V gene: TRBV10-2; D gene: -; CDR3 length: 14; J gene: TRBJ1-2; CDR3 DNA: TGCGCCAGCAGTGAGTTTAGGCGACTCTATGGCTACACCTTC; CDR3 protein: CASSEFRRLYGYTF
clone size: -; V gene: TRBV7-9; D gene: -; CDR3 length: 13; J gene: TRBJ1-1; CDR3 DNA: TGTGCCAGCAGCTTAGAAGACAGCACTGAAGCTTTCTTT; CDR3 protein: CASSLEDSTEAFF
clone size: -; V gene: TRBV5-1; D gene: TRBD2; CDR3 length: 15; J gene: TRBJ2-5; CDR3 DNA: TGCGCCAGCAGCCCGAGGACTAGCGGGAGAGAGACCCAGTACTTC; CDR3 protein: CASSPRTSGRETQYF
clone size: -; V gene: TRBV2; D gene: TRBD2; CDR3 length: 14; J gene: TRBJ2-2; CDR3 DNA: TGTGCCAGCAGCGGGACTAGCGAGAATCGGGAGCTGTTTTTT; CDR3 protein: CASSGTSENRELFF
clone size: once; V gene: TRBV7-2; D gene: TRBD2; CDR3 length: 19; J gene: TRBJ2-5; CDR3 DNA: TGTGCCAGCAGCCCCCCTTGGCTAGCGGGGGGGCTGAATTGGAAGACCCAGTACTTC; CDR3 protein: CASSPPWLAGGLNWKTQYF
clone size: -; V gene: TRBV10-1; D gene: TRBD2; CDR3 length: 17; J gene: TRBJ2-3; CDR3 DNA: TGCGCCAGCAGTGGGACAAAACTAGCGGGGCGTCCGGATACGCAGTATTTT; CDR3 protein: CASSGTKLAGRPDTQYF
clone size: once; V gene: TRBV5-5; D gene: -; CDR3 length: 14; J gene: TRBJ1-5; CDR3 DNA: TGTGCCAGCAGCGGTGGGGGGTTCGATCAGCCCCAGCATTTT; CDR3 protein: CASSGGGFDQPQHF
clone size: -; V gene: TRBV28; D gene: -; CDR3 length: 17; J gene: TRBJ2-2; CDR3 DNA: TGTGCCAGCAGTTTTAATATTAGAGGTCCCCGCACCGGGGAGCTGTTTTTT; CDR3 protein: CASSFNIRGPRTGELFF
clone size: -; V gene: TRBV5-1; D gene: -; CDR3 length: 14; J gene: TRBJ1-1; CDR3 DNA: TGCGCCAGCAGCTTGGGACAGAAGAACACTGAAGCTTTCTTT; CDR3 protein: CASSLGQKNTEAFF
clone size: -; V gene: TRBV6-1; D gene: TRBD1; CDR3 length: 14; J gene: TRBJ1-2; CDR3 DNA: TGTGCCAGCAGCACCAGGGGGCCTCTATATGGCTACACCTTC; CDR3 protein: CASSTRGPLYGYTF
clone size: -; V gene: TRBV5-1; D gene: TRBD2; CDR3 length: 16; J gene: TRBJ2-7; CDR3 DNA: TGCGCCAGCAGCTTGGGGGAGTTAGGGACTACGGGCGAGCAGTACTTC; CDR3 protein: CASSLGELGTTGEQYF
clone size: -; V gene: TRBV9; D gene: TRBD1; CDR3 length: 13; J gene: TRBJ1-2; CDR3 DNA: TGTGCCAGCAGCGCGTCAGGGGGGTATGGCTACACCTTC; CDR3 protein: CASSASGGYGYTF
clone size: -; V gene: TRBV5-1; D gene: -; CDR3 length: 15; J gene: TRBJ1-4; CDR3 DNA: TGCGCCAGCAGCTTGTACCCAGGGAGTGGGGAAAAACTGTTTTTT; CDR3 protein: CASSLYPGSGEKLFF
clone size: -; V gene: TRBV14; D gene: -; CDR3 length: 17; J gene: TRBJ1-6; CDR3 DNA: TGTGCCAGCAGCCCGTACCAGGGAGGCTCCTATAATTCACCCCTCCACTTT; CDR3 protein: CASSPYQGGSYNSPLHF
clone size: -; V gene: TRBV4-2; D gene: TRBD2; CDR3 length: 17; J gene: TRBJ2-1; CDR3 DNA: TGTGCCAGCAGCCAAGACGTCGGCCTAGCGGGGGGGAATGAGCAGTTCTTC; CDR3 protein: CASSQDVGLAGGNEQFF